This T cell receptor (beta chain) comes out of a study of vaccination and CD4 T cells after COVID-19 (dated by TCRdb to 2021 to 2024). Study-wide context: SARS-CoV-2 positivity had been established in the convalescent patients by nasal swab PCR, and mild disease was recorded in several of these patients and severe disease in one. Post-vaccine blood samples were collected a median of 72 days after the second vaccine dose, ranging from about 13 to 241 days. In around 9 COVID-19 convalescent patients and a few infection-naive healthy vaccine recipients, researchers compared the spike-specific CD4+ TCR repertoire from before mRNA vaccination with the repertoire from after. Post-COVID blood samples were collected from convalescent patients a median of approximately 93 days after diagnosis, with a range of roughly 35 to 180 days. Each participant got two doses of either the Pfizer-BioNTech BNT162b2 vaccine (n=8) or the Moderna mRNA-1273 vaccine (n=2). Overlapping spike peptide pools from SARS-CoV-2 and from the common cold coronaviruses HCoV-NL63, HCoV-OC43 and HCoV-229E were used as culture stimuli. Control cultures used a CEFX viral epitope pool as positive control, an HIV-1 Nef peptide pool as negative control, or no peptide. Six males and four females were included in the convalescent cohort, with two Hispanic individuals, seven Caucasians, two Asians and one multiracial person represented. What the research found in general, with its limitations: The study included relatively few convalescent patients and did not analyze early timepoints after natural infection. Nearly all vaccine-specific clones in convalescent patients (304 of 307) were mono-reactive for SARS-CoV-2 spike rather than cross-reactive with common cold coronaviruses. Although the median number of SARS-CoV-2-reactive clonotypes went up from roughly 19 after infection to 38 after vaccination, the increase was not significant. Among convalescent patients, a median about 90% of the SARS-CoV-2-reactive clones seen after vaccination appeared only after vaccination, which suggests priming specific to the vaccine.

The library was built by means of PCR. At the Johns Hopkins FTIC core, DNA from the cultured CD4+ T cells underwent TCR sequencing with the Oncomine TCR Beta short-read assay. The QIAamp micro DNA kit was used to extract genomic DNA from the cultured CD4+ T cells. Oncomine TCR Beta libraries from cultured CD4+ T cells were pooled with unique dual indexes and sequenced on an Illumina iSeq 100. In the paper's pipeline: Non-productive sequences were removed, and CDR3s that did not start with C, did not end with F or W, or were shorter than 7 amino acids were discarded. The MANAFEST web application was used to identify antigen-specific clonotypes by comparing peptide-stimulated wells against reference wells and other culture wells. For a clone to be called positive, the clone needed an FDR below 0.05, an odds ratio above 5, and a productive frequency above 0.1% in at least two of three replicate wells. A clonotype was classed as cross-reactive if the clonotype showed significant expansion both in SARS-CoV-2 spike wells and in at least one common cold coronavirus spike condition. Levenshtein distances (stringdist) and unrooted phylogenetic trees (ape) in R version 3.6.1 were used to assess CDR3 homology. In TCRdb, the public reads were trimmed at Q25 with fastp and aligned with MiXCR, with productive beta chains retained. Each CDR3 protein gets just one entry, which takes the most common genes and DNA from the rows behind it. TCRdb, not the original authors, processed these V and J calls. Counted in this sample were some 15,000 distinct CDR3 sequences; 25% to 40% of them appeared once. Of the sample, about 9.4% is held by the ten largest clones.

The germline V gene encodes CDR1 DFQATT and CDR2 SNEGSKA (reference sequence). The CDR3, from cysteine to phenylalanine, totals 11 residues. The DNA shown is the 33-base CDR3, in frame from base 1. The V end loses 7 bases and the J end loses 2 bases, and a stretch of 8 bases separates them. This clonotype occurred once. The target of this receptor is not known. No much larger clone exists at a distance of one base, and base qualities are not known. One read amounts to weak evidence. The intended sense of this specimen's treatment or condition label: roughly 11-day PBMC culture with coronavirus spike peptide pools or control peptides (ViraFEST assay). To expand antigen-specific T cells with peptide pools and then pick out the expanded clonotypes through TCR sequencing, the study relied on the ViraFEST assay. The convalescent patients' positive SARS-CoV-2 PCR tests were from March to December 2020, which was before the Alpha, Beta and Delta variants emerged in the United States. Each well held 2.2 million or so PBMCs cultured with roughly 10 ug/ml peptide pools in IMDM containing around 5.5% human AB serum and about 10 IU/ml IL-2. Half of the culture medium was replaced with fresh IL-2-containing medium on days 3 and 7. CD4+ T cells were isolated after roughly 9 days of culture through negative selection using the EasySep CD4+ T cell isolation kit. Ficoll-Paque Plus gradient centrifugation was used to isolate PBMCs from whole blood, and the isolated PBMCs were then either used fresh or cryopreserved at -140C. Culture conditions were generally each tested in triplicate wells.

The TCR sequence derives from a human donor who had recovered from COVID-19. The sequence links TRBV20-1 to TRBJ2-5, and perhaps TRBD2 as D gene, on 5 matching bases. Sequencing used CD4+ T cells from blood, cultured in vitro, obtained after SARS-CoV-2 vaccination. The DNA sequence follows: TGCAGTGGGCGGGTACAAGAGACCCAGTACTTC. Its protein reads: CSGRVQETQYF.